In this sample, the clone carrying this TCR beta chain turned up once. Some clones are missing from TCRdb's copy, which holds only in-frame ones; the method was immunoSEQ multiplex PCR. The repertoire holds under 70,000 clones, with under 90% as singletons. These data are taken from a study of blood T cell repertoires in COVID-19. CDR3 length: 15 amino acids. Germline CDR1 reads LNHNV; CDR2 reads YYDKDF (reference sequence). The junction had 2 bases not matched to a gene; V was cut back by 4 bases and J by 0 bases. The receptor's source is a woman of 80 years or more with acute or convalescent COVID-19. Sequenced input: peripheral blood. V usage is TRBV15 and J usage is TRBJ2-2; the match to TRBD1 covers 7 bases. The CDR3 loop is CATSMGQTNTGELFF. The CDR3 coding sequence is TGTGCCACCAGCATGGGACAGACGAACACCGGGGAGCTGTTTTTT.